This TCR beta chain is drawn from a study of blood T cells in healthy people across ages. About this clonotype itself: Its antigen remains unknown.

Overall study findings and caveats: Estimated diversity that came from one million T cells was considered an underestimate. Naive CD4+ cells and diversity were both higher in long-lived donors than in aged donors. The study could not conclusively compare naive and antigen-experienced cells, given its unsorted PBMCs.

With a J-beta primer mix and a sample-barcoded 5' primer, a second PCR ran 7 to 11 cycles. TCRdb used MiXCR to reprocess the 5' RACE reads, holding one entry per CDR3 protein. Altogether 650,000 to 800,000 distinct CDR3 sequences are present, 40% to 50% being singletons, with the ten largest covering about 19%. CDR3 length: 13 residues. The trim removed 2 bases at V and 8 bases at J, leaving 6 bases unmatched. Germline V gene sequence: CDR1 DFQATT, CDR2 SNEGSKA (reference sequence). V and J are TRBV20-1 and TRBJ2-3; 8 bases agree with TRBD1. The receptor was isolated from a man aged 60 to 75 in good health. The sample was blood. The CDR3 DNA follows: TGCAGTGCTAGACAGGGGGCAGGTAGTACGCAGTATTTT. As protein: CSARQGAGSTQYF.